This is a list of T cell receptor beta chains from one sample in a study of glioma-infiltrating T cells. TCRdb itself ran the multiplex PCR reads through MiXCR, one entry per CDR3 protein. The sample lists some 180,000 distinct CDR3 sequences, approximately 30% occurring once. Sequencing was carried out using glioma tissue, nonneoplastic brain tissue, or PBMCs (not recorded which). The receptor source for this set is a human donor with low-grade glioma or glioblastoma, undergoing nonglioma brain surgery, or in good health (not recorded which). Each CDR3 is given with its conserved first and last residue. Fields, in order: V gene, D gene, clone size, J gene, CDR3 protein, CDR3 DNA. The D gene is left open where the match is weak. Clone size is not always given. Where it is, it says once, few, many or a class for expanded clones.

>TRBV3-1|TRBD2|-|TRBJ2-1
CASSPTSGSEQFF
TGTGCCAGCAGCCCGACTAGCGGGAGTGAGCAGTTCTTC
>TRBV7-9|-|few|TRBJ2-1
CASRNRDRLNEQFF
TGTGCCAGCAGGAACCGGGACCGCCTCAATGAGCAGTTCTTC
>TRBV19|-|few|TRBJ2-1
CASTLGQSSYNEQFF
TGTGCCAGTACCCTCGGACAGTCCTCCTACAATGAGCAGTTCTTC
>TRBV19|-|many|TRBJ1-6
CASSIGRSSYNSPLHF
TGTGCCAGTAGTATAGGGCGGAGCTCCTATAATTCACCCCTCCACTTT
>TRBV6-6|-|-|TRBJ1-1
CARPHRNTEAFF
TGTGCCAGGCCTCATAGGAACACTGAAGCTTTCTTT
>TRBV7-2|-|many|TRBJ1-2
CASSFRQEGYGYTF
TGTGCCAGCAGCTTCCGACAGGAGGGCTATGGCTACACCTTC
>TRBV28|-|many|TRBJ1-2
CASSLSFSRVDYGYTF
TGTGCCAGCAGTTTGAGTTTTTCGCGAGTTGACTATGGCTACACCTTC
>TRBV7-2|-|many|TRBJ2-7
CASSLGLAPYEQYF
TGTGCCAGCAGCTTAGGGTTAGCTCCTTACGAGCAGTACTTC
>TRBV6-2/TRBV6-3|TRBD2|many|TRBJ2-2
CASSYRLAGGSGELFF
TGTGCCAGCAGTTACCGGCTAGCGGGAGGATCCGGGGAGCTGTTTTTT
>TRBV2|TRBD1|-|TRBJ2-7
CASSEAGGFGTAVGEQYF
TGTGCCAGCAGTGAAGCAGGGGGTTTCGGGACAGCCGTCGGCGAGCAGTACTTC
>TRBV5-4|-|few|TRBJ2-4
CASSPSTTVGKNIQYF
TGTGCCAGCAGCCCATCAACGACAGTGGGCAAAAACATTCAGTACTTC
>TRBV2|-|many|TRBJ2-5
CGTLQVRQETQYF
TGTGGTACGCTCCAGGTCAGACAAGAGACCCAGTACTTC
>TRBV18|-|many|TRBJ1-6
CASSPPDRFNSPLHF
TGTGCCAGCTCACCACCGGACAGATTTAATTCACCCCTCCACTTT
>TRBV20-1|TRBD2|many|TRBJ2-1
CSAPKLAGSGNEQFF
TGCAGTGCTCCGAAACTAGCGGGATCTGGGAATGAGCAGTTCTTC
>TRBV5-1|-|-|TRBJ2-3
CASSLTRITDTQYF
TGCGCCAGCAGCCTGACTAGAATCACAGATACGCAGTATTTT
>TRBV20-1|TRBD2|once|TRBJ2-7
CSARTPGLAGGPSSYEQYF
TGCAGTGCTAGAACGCCGGGACTAGCGGGAGGGCCGAGCTCCTACGAGCAGTACTTC
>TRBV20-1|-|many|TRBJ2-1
CSASAPRVSSYNEQFF
TGCAGTGCTAGCGCCCCCAGGGTGAGCTCCTACAATGAGCAGTTCTTC
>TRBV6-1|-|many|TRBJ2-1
CASSARQGASYNEQFF
TGTGCCAGCAGTGCCAGACAAGGTGCCTCCTACAATGAGCAGTTCTTC
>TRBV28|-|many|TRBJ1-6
CASSSPGRGSSYNSPLHF
TGTGCCAGCAGTTCACCGGGCCGAGGGAGCTCCTATAATTCACCCCTCCACTTT
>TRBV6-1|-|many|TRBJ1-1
CASSPQIRWMNTEAFF
TGTGCCAGCAGTCCTCAGATTAGATGGATGAACACTGAAGCTTTCTTT
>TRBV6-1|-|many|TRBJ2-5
CASSYFRRDTHKETQYF
TGTGCCAGCAGCTATTTTCGCCGGGACACTCATAAAGAGACCCAGTACTTC
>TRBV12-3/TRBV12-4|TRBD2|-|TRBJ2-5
CASSFGLAGATETQYF
TGTGCCAGCAGTTTTGGTCTAGCGGGAGCTACCGAGACCCAGTACTTC
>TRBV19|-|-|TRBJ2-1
CASSTGFNEQFF
TGTGCCAGTAGTACAGGGTTCAATGAGCAGTTCTTC
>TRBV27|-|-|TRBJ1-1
CASSPRQTPGGAGIVAEAFF
TGTGCCAGCAGTCCCCGACAGACTCCAGGAGGGGCAGGCATCGTCGCTGAAGCTTTCTTT
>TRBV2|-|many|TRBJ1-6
CASTPRGGSNSPLHF
TGTGCCAGCACCCCCCGGGGGGGCTCGAATTCACCCCTCCACTTT
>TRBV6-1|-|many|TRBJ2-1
CASSEGGGYNEQFF
TGTGCCAGCAGTGAAGGGGGAGGCTACAATGAGCAGTTCTTC
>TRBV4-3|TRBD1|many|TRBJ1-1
CASSPTLPTGPEAFF
TGCGCCAGCAGCCCCACATTACCGACAGGGCCTGAAGCTTTCTTT
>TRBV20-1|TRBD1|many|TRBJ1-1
CSPLDRDTEAFF
TGCAGTCCTTTAGACAGGGACACTGAAGCTTTCTTT
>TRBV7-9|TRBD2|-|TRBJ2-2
CASSLAVGRAVAGDLFF
TGTGCCAGCAGCTTAGCGGTCGGGAGGGCCGTGGCCGGGGATCTGTTTTTT
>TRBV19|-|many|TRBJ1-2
CASSIAGSGYGYTF
TGTGCCAGTAGTATCGCAGGGAGTGGGTATGGCTACACCTTC
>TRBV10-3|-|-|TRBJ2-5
CAISVRFEDQETQYF
TGTGCCATCAGTGTCAGGTTTGAGGACCAAGAGACCCAGTACTTC
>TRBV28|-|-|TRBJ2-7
CASSTPGGEEYF
TGTGCCAGCAGTACCCCAGGAGGAGAGGAGTACTTC
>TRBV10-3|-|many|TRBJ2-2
CAIGGGEYTGELFF
TGTGCCATCGGGGGAGGAGAGTACACCGGGGAGCTGTTTTTT
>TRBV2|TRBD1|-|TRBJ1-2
CASSGGSRGGDGYTF
TGTGCCAGCAGTGGGGGGAGTAGAGGGGGCGATGGCTACACCTTC
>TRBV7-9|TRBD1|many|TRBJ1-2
CASSPGTANYGYTF
TGTGCCAGCAGCCCGGGGACAGCTAACTATGGCTACACCTTC
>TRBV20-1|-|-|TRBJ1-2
CSDLGEGGSGYTF
TGCAGTGATCTCGGAGAGGGAGGATCTGGCTACACCTTC
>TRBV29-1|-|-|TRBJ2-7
CSVLLVSSGYEQYF
TGCAGCGTTCTACTTGTGAGTTCAGGGTACGAGCAGTACTTC
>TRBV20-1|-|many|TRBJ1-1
CSAQTERNTEAFF
TGCAGTGCTCAGACGGAACGGAACACTGAAGCTTTCTTT
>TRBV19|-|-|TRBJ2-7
CASRPGNTYEQYF
TGTGCCAGTAGACCCGGGAACACCTACGAGCAGTACTTC
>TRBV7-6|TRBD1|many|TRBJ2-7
CASSPQTGIYEQYF
TGTGCCAGCAGCCCCCAGACAGGGATCTACGAGCAGTACTTC
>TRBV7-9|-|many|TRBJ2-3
CASSFQGADTQYF
TGTGCCAGCAGCTTTCAAGGGGCAGATACGCAGTATTTT
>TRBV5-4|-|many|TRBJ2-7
CASSLARSYEQYF
TGTGCCAGCAGCTTGGCCCGCTCCTACGAGCAGTACTTC
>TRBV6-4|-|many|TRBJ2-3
CASSEGRDTDTQYF
TGTGCCAGCAGTGAGGGGCGGGACACAGATACGCAGTATTTT
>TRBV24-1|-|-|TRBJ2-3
CATSAPGGDTDTQYF
TGTGCCACCAGTGCCCCCGGGGGCGACACAGATACGCAGTATTTT
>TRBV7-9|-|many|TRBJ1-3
CASSLSGSHTSGNTIYF
TGTGCCAGCAGCTTATCAGGGAGTCATACCTCTGGAAACACCATATATTTT
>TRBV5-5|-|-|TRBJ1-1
CASSPGWSGEAFF
TGTGCCAGCAGCCCCGGATGGAGCGGTGAAGCTTTCTTT
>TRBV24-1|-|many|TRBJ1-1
CATSTGSEAFF
TGTGCCACCAGTACGGGTTCTGAAGCTTTCTTT
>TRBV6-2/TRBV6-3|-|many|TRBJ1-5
CASSPRFGRQGGQDQPQHF
TGTGCCAGCAGTCCCCGATTTGGTCGGCAGGGAGGTCAAGATCAGCCCCAGCATTTT
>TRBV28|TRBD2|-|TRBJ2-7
CAISLLRTSGRLLEQYF
TGTGCCATCAGTTTACTAAGGACTAGCGGGAGACTCCTCGAGCAGTACTTC
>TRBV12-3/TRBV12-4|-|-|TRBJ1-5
CASSFPSNQPQHF
TGTGCCAGCAGTTTTCCTAGCAATCAGCCCCAGCATTTT
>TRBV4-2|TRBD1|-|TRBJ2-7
CASSQGQGIYEQYF
TGTGCCAGCAGCCAAGGACAGGGGATATACGAGCAGTACTTC
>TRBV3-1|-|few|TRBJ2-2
CASSHMTGNTGELFF
TGTGCCAGCAGCCATATGACGGGGAACACCGGGGAGCTGTTTTTT
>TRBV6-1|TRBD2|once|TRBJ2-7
CASRRLAGGSRYEQYF
TGTGCCAGCAGGCGACTAGCGGGAGGAAGTAGGTACGAGCAGTACTTC
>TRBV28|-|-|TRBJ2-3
CASSLAQGGSTDTQYF
TGTGCCAGCAGTTTAGCGCAGGGAGGAAGCACAGATACGCAGTATTTT
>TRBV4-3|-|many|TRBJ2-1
CASSQEGDEQFF
TGCGCCAGCAGCCAAGAAGGGGATGAGCAGTTCTTC
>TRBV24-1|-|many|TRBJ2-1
CATSDPSASSYNEQFF
TGTGCCACCAGTGACCCTAGCGCCAGCTCCTACAATGAGCAGTTCTTC
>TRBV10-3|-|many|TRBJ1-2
CAIRETTLRGGYTF
TGTGCCATCAGAGAAACGACACTTCGAGGTGGCTACACCTTC
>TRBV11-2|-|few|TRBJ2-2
CASSLDRLGGELFF
TGTGCCAGCAGCTTAGATAGACTGGGCGGGGAGCTGTTTTTT
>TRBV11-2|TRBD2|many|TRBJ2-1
CASSPMSGSVNEQFF
TGTGCCAGCAGCCCTATGAGCGGGAGTGTCAATGAGCAGTTCTTC